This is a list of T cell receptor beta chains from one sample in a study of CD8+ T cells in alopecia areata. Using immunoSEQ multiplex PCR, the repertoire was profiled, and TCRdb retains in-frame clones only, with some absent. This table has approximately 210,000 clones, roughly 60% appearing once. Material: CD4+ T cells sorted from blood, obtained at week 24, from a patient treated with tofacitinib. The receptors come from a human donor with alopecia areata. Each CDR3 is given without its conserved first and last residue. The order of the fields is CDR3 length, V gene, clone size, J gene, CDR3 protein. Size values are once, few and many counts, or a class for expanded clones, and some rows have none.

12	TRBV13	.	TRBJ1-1	ASSLGRGNTEAF
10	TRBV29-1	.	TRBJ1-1	SVEKMNTEAF
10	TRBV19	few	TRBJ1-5	ASSIAGGRQH
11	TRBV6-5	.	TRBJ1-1	ASSSGGSTEAF
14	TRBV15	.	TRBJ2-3	ATSQGLAGSTDTQY
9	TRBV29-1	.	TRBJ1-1	SVVDTGEAF
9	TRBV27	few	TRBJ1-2	ASGLGRGYT
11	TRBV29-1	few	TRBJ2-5	SASEGVEETQY
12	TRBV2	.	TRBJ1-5	ASKLTGESRPQH
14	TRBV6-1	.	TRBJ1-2	ASSVSTGGSNYGYT
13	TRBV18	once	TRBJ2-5	ASSPGTGHQETQY
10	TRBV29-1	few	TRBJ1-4	SVTGSNEKLF
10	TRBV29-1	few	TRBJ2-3	SVEDGANTQY
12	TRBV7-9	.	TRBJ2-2	ASSPGTNTGELF
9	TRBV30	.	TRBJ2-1	AWSQNNEQF
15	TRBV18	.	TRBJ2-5	ASSREDRGAIAETQY
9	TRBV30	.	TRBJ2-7	AWSLGGEQY
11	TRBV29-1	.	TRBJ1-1	SVRTGTHTEAF
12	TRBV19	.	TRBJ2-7	ASSMPGAYYEQY
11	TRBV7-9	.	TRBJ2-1	ASSLYGNNEQF
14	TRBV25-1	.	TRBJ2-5	ASSESGTQGTGTQY
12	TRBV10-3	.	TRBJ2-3	AISVPPGEDTQY
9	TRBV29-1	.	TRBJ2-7	SVPGTYEQY
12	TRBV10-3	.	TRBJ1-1	AISESGVKQGAF
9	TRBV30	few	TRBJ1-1	AWRANTEAF
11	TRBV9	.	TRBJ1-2	ASSVEGQGGYT
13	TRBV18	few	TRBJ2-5	ASSPNSGLRETQY
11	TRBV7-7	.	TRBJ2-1	ASSWGRGNEQF
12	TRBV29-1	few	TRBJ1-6	SVAVGTDNSPLH
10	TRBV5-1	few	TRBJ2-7	ASKDGTYEQY
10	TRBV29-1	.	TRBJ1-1	SVCAGATEAF
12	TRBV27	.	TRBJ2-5	ASAQSGFQETQY
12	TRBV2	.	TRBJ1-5	ASSDGPLGQPQH
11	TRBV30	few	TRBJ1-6	AWRGGDNSPLH
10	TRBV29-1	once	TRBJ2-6	SVELRQGVVT
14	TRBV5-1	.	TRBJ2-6	ASSLVGSSGANVLT
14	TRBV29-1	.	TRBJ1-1	SVEEKGTGVNTEAF
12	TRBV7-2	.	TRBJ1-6	ASRYKGGVSPLH
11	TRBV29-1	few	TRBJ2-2	SVDTGYTGELF
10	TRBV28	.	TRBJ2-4	ASSLSRNIQY
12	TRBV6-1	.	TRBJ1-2	ASSDPGFNYGYT
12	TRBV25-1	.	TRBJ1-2	ASSDYQGNYGYT
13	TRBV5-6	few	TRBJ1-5	ASSPGTDSNQPQH